Below, one TCR beta chain is given with its context. Profiled with immunoSEQ multiplex PCR; TCRdb holds only in-frame clones, not every one. The repertoire includes 200,000 to 300,000 clones, about 89% of them detected once, and approximately 9% sits in the top ten. V shed 4 bases, J shed 7 bases, and the junction held 7 bases outside the gene matches. Germline loops: CDR1 LNHDA, CDR2 SQIVND (reference sequence). The CDR3 sequence is 15 residues long. The data originate from a study of blood T cell repertoires in COVID-19. Study-level background: Spain, Italy and the United States supplied samples that represented acute and convalescent COVID-19.

Study members were between roughly 18 and 89 years old and lived in 20 to 30 US regions. The chain joins TRBV19 to TRBJ1-6; TRBD1 matches at 7 bases. This TCR derives from a man aged 40-50 years who had recovered from COVID-19. The sample was PBMCs or T cells enriched from blood (not recorded which). As DNA, the CDR3 is TGTGCCAGTAGTAGAGGGGGCCGCTTGAATTCACCCCTCCACTTT. Translation gives CASSRGGRLNSPLHF.